Below are 20 T cell receptor beta chains sequenced from a single sample in a study of T-cell reconstitution after alpha-beta-depleted transplantation in children. A library of TCRbeta sequences, prepared with unique molecular identifiers, was generated. MiXCR was run by TCRdb on the PCR reads, yielding one entry per CDR3 protein. In the table there are a few hundred thousand distinct CDR3 sequences, over 20% of which are singletons. The sample in question was PBMCs from the stem cell graft donor, obtained from the stem cell graft. All receptors come from a human donor who donated a stem cell graft to a child with acute myeloid leukemia.

This clonotype has only a few counts. CDR3 in amino acids: CSARVPGQGSQETQYF. The CDR3 coding sequence is TGCAGTGCTAGAGTCCCGGGACAGGGTTCCCAAGAGACCCAGTACTTC. V usage is TRBV20-1 and J usage is TRBJ2-5, with 9 bases that match TRBD1. CDR1 and CDR2 (germline): DFQATT, SNEGSKA (reference sequence). Trimming took 1 base from V and 1 from J; bases not matched to a gene: 7. The CDR3 covers 16 residues.

The V call is TRBV10-2, the J call TRBJ2-1; 9 bases map to TRBD1. Germline CDR1 and CDR2: WSHSY and SAAADI. This CDR3 has 15 residues. Germline trimming cut 6 bases from V and 6 bases from J; bases unmatched to any gene: 9. The CDR3: CASRMTGGQGNEQFF. DNA of the CDR3: TGCGCCAGCAGGATGACAGGGGGGCAAGGCAATGAGCAGTTCTTC.

Ten or more counts support this clonotype. The J gene is TRBJ2-7, the V gene TRBV20-1, with D possibly matching TRBD1 (6 bases). The CDR3 runs to 12 residues. V lost 6 bases to trimming and J lost 3 bases, with 12 bases between them. Per the germline V gene, CDR1 is DFQATT and CDR2 is SNEGSKA (reference sequence). The CDR3 sequence: CSAPGVGYEQYF. In DNA form, the CDR3 reads TGCAGTGCACCAGGGGTTGGCTACGAGCAGTACTTC.

This clonotype occurred a few times. The gene calls are TRBV25-1 and TRBJ2-3; 9 bases are a match to TRBD2. The J segment lost 5 bases and the V segment lost 1 base, leaving 10 bases of the junction unmatched. The CDR3 extends over 17 amino acids. Germline CDR1 and CDR2: MGHDK and SYGVNS. The CDR3 region is CASSELERGAGRDTQYF. The CDR3 region has the DNA TGTGCCAGCAGTGAATTAGAGCGGGGGGCCGGGAGAGATACGCAGTATTTT.

This clonotype was picked up a small number of times. This sequence joins TRBV24-1 and TRBJ2-1; 7 nucleotides line up with TRBD2. Germline CDR1 KGHDR, CDR2 SFDVKD. CDR3 length equals 16 residues. The ends lost 4 bases at V and 10 bases at J; junction bases unmatched: 15. CDR3 amino acids: CATSEFRASGQTEQFF. The CDR3 nucleotides are TGTGCCACCAGTGAGTTTCGGGCTAGCGGACAAACCGAGCAGTTCTTC.

V is TRBV7-3 and J is TRBJ2-5; D may be TRBD2 (5 bases). Trimming pared 5 bases from V and 5 bases from J, leaving 15 bases between. Germline CDR1 reads SGHTA; CDR2 reads FQGTGA. The CDR3 runs 14 residues. Written as DNA, the CDR3 is TGTGCCAGCAGCGGCTTTCGGGGTAGGGAGACCCAGTACTTC. This gives the protein CASSGFRGRETQYF. Filled out from reference TRBV7-3 and TRBJ2-5, the complete variable domain reads GAGVSQTPSNKVTEKGKYVELRCDPISGHTALYWYRQSLGQGPEFLIYFQGTGAADDSGLPNDRFFAVRPEGSVSTLKIQRTERGDSAVYLCASSGFRGRETQYFGPGTRLLVL.

The chain employs TRBV4-1 and TRBJ2-1; tentative D call: TRBD2 (6 bases). Trimming removed 0 bases at V and 7 bases at J, with 19 bases between. Germline assignment: CDR1 MGHRA and CDR2 YSYEKL. The CDR3 runs 17 residues. The CDR3 DNA reads as TGCGCCAGCAGCCAAGAAAGGTCCTCGGGGGTGCGAAATGAGCAGTTCTTC. It translates to CASSQERSSGVRNEQFF.

The chain uses TRBV5-1 and TRBJ2-6; 7 bases align to TRBD2. Germline V lookup: CDR1 SGHRS, CDR2 YFSETQ. There are 19 residues in the CDR3. With V trimmed by 1 base and J by 1 base, 11 bases remained unmatched. In nucleotides, the CDR3 is TGCGCCAGCAGCTTGTTTGTCGGGGGGAGTAGATCTGGGGCCAACGTCCTGACTTTC. Translation gives CASSLFVGGSRSGANVLTF.

CDR3 region: CASSLDPDGKKYF. The CDR3 bases are TGTGCCAGCAGCTTAGATCCGGACGGAAAGAAGTACTTC. J is TRBJ2-7 and V is TRBV11-2; no clear D. Germline CDR1 is SGHAT and CDR2 is FQNNGV. V was cut by 0 bases and J by 11 bases, with 14 bases left in between. CDR3 length: 13 amino acids.

The chain recombines TRBV7-9 with TRBJ2-1; 7 positions match TRBD2. J was trimmed by 2 bases and V by 2 bases; bases with no gene match: 6. Germline V gene data show CDR1 as SEHNR and CDR2 as FQNEAQ (reference sequence). This CDR3 region has 16 residues. CDR3 sequence reads: CASSLWQGGAYNEQFF. The DNA for the CDR3 is TGTGCCAGCAGCTTATGGCAGGGAGGGGCCTACAATGAGCAGTTCTTC.

J is TRBJ2-7 and V is TRBV28; TRBD2 aligns across 7 bases. Germline assignment: CDR1 MDHEN and CDR2 SYDVKM. The ends lost 3 bases at V and 12 bases at J; junction bases unmatched: 14. This CDR3 is 14 amino acids long. The CDR3 spells CASSFGGSRHRWYF. The CDR3 DNA follows: TGTGCCAGCAGTTTCGGCGGGAGTAGACACAGGTGGTACTTC. Together with reference TRBV28 and TRBJ2-7, the CDR3 gives the full variable domain: DVKVTQSSRYLVKRTGEKVFLECVQDMDHENMFWYRQDPGLGLRLIYFSYDVKMKEKGDIPEGYSVSREKKERFSLILESASTNQTSMYLCASSFGGSRHRWYFGPGTRLTVT.

This clonotype was observed a few times. J is TRBJ2-7 and V is TRBV7-2; unclear D gene. Germline V lookup: CDR1 SGHTA, CDR2 FQGNSA. The V gene lost 5 bases and the J gene lost 6 bases, with 8 bases spanning the gap. The CDR3 has 11 amino acids. In nucleotides, the CDR3 is TGTGCCAGCAGCCCGGCGACCGAGCAGTACTTC. This translates into CASSPATEQYF.

This clonotype was observed at least ten times. V and J are TRBV6-1 and TRBJ1-5; D is possibly TRBD1 (6 bases). This CDR3 has 14 amino acids. Germline assignment: CDR1 MNHNS and CDR2 SASEGT. V was clipped by 6 bases and J by 7 bases, with 16 bases between them. CDR3 coding DNA: TGTGCCAGCAGCTCCGAGGGGGGAAGACAGCCCCAGCATTTT. This codes for CASSSEGGRQPQHF.

The V gene is TRBV7-9, the J gene TRBJ2-1; TRBD1 is a possible D gene (6 bases). The CDR3 extends over 15 amino acids. Germline values: CDR1 SEHNR, CDR2 FQNEAQ (reference sequence). V was cut by 1 base and J by 4 bases, with 11 bases left in between. The CDR3 DNA reads as TGTGCCAGCAGCTTAGACAGGGTTAAATACAATGAGCAGTTCTTC. The encoded protein is CASSLDRVKYNEQFF.

This clonotype showed up just a few times. The rearrangement links TRBV12-3 or TRBV12-4 to TRBJ2-2; D not certain. V shed 2 bases and J shed 6 bases, with 10 bases lying between them. This CDR3 contains 14 residues. CDR3: CASSLLEIAGELFF. In DNA form, the CDR3 reads TGTGCCAGCAGTTTACTTGAGATAGCCGGGGAGCTGTTTTTT.

A note on this clonotype: A much larger clone lies a single base off, so this may be a read error. The V gene is TRBV15, the J gene TRBJ2-1; the D gene is possibly TRBD2 (5 bases). This CDR3 has 13 residues. V was clipped by 5 bases and J by 1 base, with 6 bases between them. Per germline, CDR1 LNHNV and CDR2 YYDKDF (reference sequence). Here the CDR3 reads CATSGSSYNEQFF. CDR3 bases: TGTGCCACCAGCGGGAGTTCCTACAATGAGCAGTTCTTC.

J is TRBJ2-1 and V is TRBV9; a weak D match, TRBD1 (7 bases). Germline values: CDR1 SGDLS, CDR2 YYNGEE. The CDR3 contains 17 residues. Trimming took 4 bases from V and 0 from J, leaving 17 bases between them. The CDR3 protein is CASSPRAGTVSYNEQFF. The CDR3 DNA is TGTGCCAGCAGCCCCCGGGCGGGGACAGTCTCCTACAATGAGCAGTTCTTC.

Only a few counts were recorded for this clonotype. The chain is built from TRBV7-9 and TRBJ1-2, with 11 bases fitting TRBD1. This CDR3 region has 15 residues. J lost 6 bases, V lost 5 bases, and 8 bases had no gene match. Germline CDR1 is SEHNR and CDR2 is FQNEAQ (reference sequence). CDR3 sequence reads: CASSVGTGGRDGYTF. Written as DNA, the CDR3 is TGTGCCAGCAGCGTCGGGACAGGGGGTCGGGATGGCTACACCTTC.

This chain uses TRBV25-1 with TRBJ2-7; possibly TRBD1 for D (7 bases). The CDR3 is 16 residues long. The V gene's germline CDR1 is MGHDK and CDR2 SYGVNS. V was clipped by 5 bases and J by 4 bases, with 21 bases between them. The CDR3 region is CASSPADPGGKYEQYF. The CDR3 nucleotides read TGTGCCAGCAGTCCCGCGGATCCAGGGGGGAAGTACGAGCAGTACTTC.

This clonotype was recorded a few times. The chain carries TRBV7-2 and TRBJ1-3; no firm D call. Between the trimmed V and J ends, which lost 1 base and 4 bases, there was a span of 14 bases. From germline, CDR1 is SGHTA and CDR2 FQGNSA. CDR3 length equals 16 residues. The CDR3, as DNA: TGTGCCAGCAGCTTAGAGCTGGCGGCGGGAGGAAACACCATATATTTT. Translating gives CASSLELAAGGNTIYF.